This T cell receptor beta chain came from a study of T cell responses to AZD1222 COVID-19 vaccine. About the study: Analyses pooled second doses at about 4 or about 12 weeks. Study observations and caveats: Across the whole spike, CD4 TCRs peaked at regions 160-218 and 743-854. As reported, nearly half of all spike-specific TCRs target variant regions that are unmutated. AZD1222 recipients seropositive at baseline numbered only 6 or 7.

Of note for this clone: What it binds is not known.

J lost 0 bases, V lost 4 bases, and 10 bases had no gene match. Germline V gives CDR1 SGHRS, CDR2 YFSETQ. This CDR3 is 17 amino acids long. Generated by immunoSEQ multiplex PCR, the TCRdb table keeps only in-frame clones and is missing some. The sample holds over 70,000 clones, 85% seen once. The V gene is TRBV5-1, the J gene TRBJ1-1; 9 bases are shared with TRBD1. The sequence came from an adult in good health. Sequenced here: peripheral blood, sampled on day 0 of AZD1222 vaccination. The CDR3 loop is CASSMGQGLRVNTEAFF. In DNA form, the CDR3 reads TGCGCCAGCAGCATGGGACAGGGCCTGCGAGTGAACACTGAAGCTTTCTTT.